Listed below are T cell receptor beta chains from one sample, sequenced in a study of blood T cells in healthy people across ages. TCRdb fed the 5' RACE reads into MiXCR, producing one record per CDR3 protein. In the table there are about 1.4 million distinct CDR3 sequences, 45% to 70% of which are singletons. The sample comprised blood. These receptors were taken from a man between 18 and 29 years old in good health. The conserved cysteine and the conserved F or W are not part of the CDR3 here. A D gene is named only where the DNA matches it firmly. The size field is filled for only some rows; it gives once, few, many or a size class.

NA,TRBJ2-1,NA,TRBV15,ATSRDQEYNEQF
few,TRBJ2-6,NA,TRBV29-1,SVEEGPHSGANVLT
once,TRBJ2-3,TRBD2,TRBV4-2,ASSQVERGDSTDTQY
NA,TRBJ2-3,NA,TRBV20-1,SARGLLKSKDTQY
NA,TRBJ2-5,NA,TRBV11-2,ASSQRDTPRAAEQY
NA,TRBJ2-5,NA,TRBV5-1,ASSHWDGQETQY
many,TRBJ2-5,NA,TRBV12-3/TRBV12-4,ASSLQGVETQY
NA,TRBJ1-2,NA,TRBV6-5,ASSYSKGREIYDGYT
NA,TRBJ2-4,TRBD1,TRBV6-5,ASRETGEMKEQY
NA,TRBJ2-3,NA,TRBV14,ASSQESDRWQY
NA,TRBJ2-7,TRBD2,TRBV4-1,ASSQTKQGLAALYEQY
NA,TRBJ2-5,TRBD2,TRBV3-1,ASSQESTRGEIQETQY
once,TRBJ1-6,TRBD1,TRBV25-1,ASSEPQGGSSYNSPLH
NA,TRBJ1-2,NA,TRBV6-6,ASSYPAGSSYGYT
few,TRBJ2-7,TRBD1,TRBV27,ASSTPGQGSYEQY
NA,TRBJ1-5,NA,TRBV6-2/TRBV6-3,ASSPQH
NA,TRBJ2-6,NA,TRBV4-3,ASSQEPSGSGANVLT
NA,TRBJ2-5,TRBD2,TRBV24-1,ATSDVSGGETQY
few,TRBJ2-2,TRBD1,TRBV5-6,ASSPTGGTGELF
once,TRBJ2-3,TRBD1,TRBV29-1,SVDPKQGADTQY
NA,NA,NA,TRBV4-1,ASSPFGAGETQY
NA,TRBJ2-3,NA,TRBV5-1,ASSFDAARDTQY
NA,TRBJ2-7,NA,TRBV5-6,ASSFGVPYEQY
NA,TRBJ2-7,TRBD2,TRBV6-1,ASKRSGIYEQY